This TCR beta chain was sequenced during a study of CD8 T cells in Susac syndrome (dated by TCRdb to the late 2010s). For the wider study: Whether CD8+ T cell activation and differentiation in Susac syndrome was antigen driven was tested using repertoire sequencing. CD8+ T cell repertoire clonality was compared between fewer than 13 healthy donors, roughly 14 Susac syndrome patients and 15 multiple sclerosis patients. Study-wide conclusions, independent of this receptor: The TCR sequencing and HLA analysis was acknowledged to have included a relatively small number of individuals.

From the germline V gene, CDR1 is MNHNS and CDR2 is SASEGT. Measured from the cysteine to the phenylalanine, the CDR3 is 11 residues long. Here the CDR3 DNA is all that survives: 33 bases in frame from base 1. From V the trimming removes 10 bases and from J it removes 4 bases, while the gene matches leave 3 bases of the junction unaccounted for. On this clonotype: Its antigen remains unidentified. Per-base quality was not reported, and no clone a single base away is much larger than it.

RNA was extracted using the RNeasy kit, and about 0.5 to 1 microgram was reverse transcribed with random hexamers. The immunoSEQ multiplex PCR assay, which covers 54 Vbeta and 13 Jbeta segments, was used to amplify TCR beta CDR3 regions. PCR amplification bias was corrected using a synthetic template baseline for primer optimization and computational correction. On the authors' methods: Only productive sequences were kept, with reads annotated to V, D and J genes according to IMGT and analyzed in immunoSEQ Analyzer. Clonality was computed as one minus Shannon entropy normalized by log2 of the number of productive unique sequences. For each patient and control, public and private clones were evaluated within the 100 most prevalent clones. Clones were defined as Susac-specific if absent from the healthy and MS cohorts, from 900 to 1,300 published viral clones and from other ImmuneACCESS disease sequences. Clones were called with MiXCR by TCRdb after fastp trimmed the public reads at Q25, and only in-frame beta chains were retained. A single entry per CDR3 protein holds the most common genes and DNA from its merged rows. The V and J calls and clone size are TCRdb's, not the authors'. For this sample there are a few hundred thousand distinct CDR3 sequences; roughly 90% appear just once. About 0.13% of the sample is in the top ten clones.

Peripheral blood CD8+ and CD4+ T cells from healthy donors, Susac syndrome patients and multiple sclerosis patients were profiled using high-throughput TCR beta sequencing. Treatment-naive patients with stable or active relapsing-remitting disease fulfilling revised McDonald criteria were used as multiple sclerosis controls. Bulk CD8+ and CD4+ T cells were purified by magnetic negative isolation, while CD8+ TEMRA cells were enriched using FACS. Blood was collected in EDTA tubes and processed within 24 hours, with PBMCs isolated through density gradient centrifugation. PBMCs intended for TCR sequencing were cryopreserved in liquid nitrogen and thawed later in a water bath at 37 degrees C. The sorted or isolated CD4+, CD8+ and CD8+ TEMRA cells reached a purity of at least 90%.

The chain uses TRBV6-1 and TRBJ1-1; the junction holds 7 bases that match TRBD1. The clonotype comes from a human donor with multiple sclerosis. Sample: CD8+ T cells from PBMCs. The CDR3 corresponds to CATTGVTEAFF. The nucleotide sequence is given as TGTGCCACCACAGGGGTCACTGAAGCTTTCTTT.